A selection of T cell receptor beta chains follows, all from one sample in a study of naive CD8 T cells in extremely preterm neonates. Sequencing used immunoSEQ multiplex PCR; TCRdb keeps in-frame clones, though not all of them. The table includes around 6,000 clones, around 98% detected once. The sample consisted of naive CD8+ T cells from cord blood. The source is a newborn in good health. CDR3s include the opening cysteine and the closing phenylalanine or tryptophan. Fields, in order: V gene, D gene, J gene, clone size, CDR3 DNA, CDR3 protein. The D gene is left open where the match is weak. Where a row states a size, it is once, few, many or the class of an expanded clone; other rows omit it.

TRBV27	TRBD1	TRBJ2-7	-	TGTGCCAGCAGTTTCCGGGACAGCTCCTACGAGCAGTACTTC	CASSFRDSSYEQYF
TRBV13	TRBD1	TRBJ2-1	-	TGTGCCAGCAGCTTAGGGGACAGGGACTACAATGAGCAGTTCTTC	CASSLGDRDYNEQFF
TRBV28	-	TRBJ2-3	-	TGTGCCAGCAGTCTTGGACAGCCATTTAGCACAGATACGCAGTATTTT	CASSLGQPFSTDTQYF
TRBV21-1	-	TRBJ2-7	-	TGTGCCAGCATCAGAGACGGGGACAGGGGGCCCTCCTACGAGCAGTACTTC	CASIRDGDRGPSYEQYF
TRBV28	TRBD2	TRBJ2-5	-	TGTGCCAGCAGTTCCGTAACTAGCGGGGGCCGCCAAGAGACCCAGTACTTC	CASSSVTSGGRQETQYF
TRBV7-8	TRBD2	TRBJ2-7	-	TGTGCCAGCAGCTTACGGCTAGCGGGAGACGAGCAGTACTTC	CASSLRLAGDEQYF
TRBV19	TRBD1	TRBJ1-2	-	TGTGCCAGTAGCCCCGGGGACAGTTGGGGCTACACCTTC	CASSPGDSWGYTF
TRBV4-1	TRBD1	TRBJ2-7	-	TGCGCCAGCAGCCAAGGGACAGGGGTAAGCTACGAGCAGTACTTC	CASSQGTGVSYEQYF
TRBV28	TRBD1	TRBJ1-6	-	TGTGCCAGCAGTTTCGCTGCAGGGGGTAATTCACCCCTCCACTTT	CASSFAAGGNSPLHF
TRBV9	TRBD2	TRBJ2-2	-	TGTGCCAGCAGCGTAGCCCGGGGGGGGGACACCGGGGAGCTGTTTTTT	CASSVARGGDTGELFF
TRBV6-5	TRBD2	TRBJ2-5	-	TGTGCCAGCAGTTGGACTAGCGGGGGCCTCCAAGAGACCCAGTACTTC	CASSWTSGGLQETQYF
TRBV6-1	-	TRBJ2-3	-	TGTGCCAGCAGTGAAGATCGTTGGGCGGGACGTGGGCAGTATTTT	CASSEDRWAGRGQYF
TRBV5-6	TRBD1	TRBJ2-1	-	TGTGCCAGCAGCCGCGACAGGGGAGGTTACAATGAGCAGTTCTTC	CASSRDRGGYNEQFF
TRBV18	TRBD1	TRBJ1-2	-	TGTGCCAGCTCACCCCTGGACAGGGGCGATGGCTACACCTTC	CASSPLDRGDGYTF
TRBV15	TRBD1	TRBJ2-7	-	TGCGCCACCAGCATCCCCGGGACAGGGACCTACGAGCAGTACTTC	CATSIPGTGTYEQYF
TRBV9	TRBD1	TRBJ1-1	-	TGTGCCAGCAGCTCCTCCGGGACAGTGAACACTGAAGCTTTCTTT	CASSSSGTVNTEAFF
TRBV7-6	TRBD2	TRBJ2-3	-	TGTGCCAGCAGCTTAGTAGCGGGGAGCACAGATACGCAGTATTTT	CASSLVAGSTDTQYF
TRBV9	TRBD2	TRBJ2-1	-	TGTGCCAGCAGCGTATCCGACAACGGGGGGGGCCTCGGTGAGCAGTTCTTC	CASSVSDNGGGLGEQFF
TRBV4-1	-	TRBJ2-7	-	TGCGCCAGCAGCCTCTACTACGAGCAGTACTTC	CASSLYYEQYF
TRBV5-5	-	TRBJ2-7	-	TGTGCCAGCAGCTTTATGTACGAGCAGTACTTC	CASSFMYEQYF
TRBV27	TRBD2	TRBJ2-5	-	TGTGCCAGCAGTTTAGCGGGAGGGCAAGAGACCCAGTACTTC	CASSLAGGQETQYF
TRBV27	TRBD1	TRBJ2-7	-	TGTGCCAGCAGTTTTGGGACAGGGGGCTACGAGCAGTACTTC	CASSFGTGGYEQYF
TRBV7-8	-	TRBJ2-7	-	TGTGCCAGCAGCACGCTTCGGGGGAACTACGAGCAGTACTTC	CASSTLRGNYEQYF
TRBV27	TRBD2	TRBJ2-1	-	TGTGCCAGCAGTTTATCGCCCGGGACTATCTACAATGAGCAGTTCTTC	CASSLSPGTIYNEQFF
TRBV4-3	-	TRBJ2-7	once	TGCGCCAGCAGCCAAGGGCGCGGGGGCGGGGAGCAGTACTTC	CASSQGRGGGEQYF
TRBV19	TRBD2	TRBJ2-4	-	TGTGCCAGTAGTATGACTAGCGGGAGGAAGGAAAACATTCAGTACTTC	CASSMTSGRKENIQYF
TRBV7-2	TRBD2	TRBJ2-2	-	TGTGCCAGCAGCTGGACTAGCGGGGGGGAGCTGTTTTTT	CASSWTSGGELFF
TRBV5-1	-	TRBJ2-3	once	TGCGCCAGCAGCTTGGGGGGCCCGGGCCCGGTAACAGATACGCAGTATTTT	CASSLGGPGPVTDTQYF
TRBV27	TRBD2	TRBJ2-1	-	TGTGCCAGCAGGGGACTAGCGGGGGGGCCGGGCAATGAGCAGTTCTTC	CASRGLAGGPGNEQFF
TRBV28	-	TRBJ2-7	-	TGTGCCAGCAGTTCGCCTACGGACAGCATGAGCTCCTACGAGCAGTACTTC	CASSSPTDSMSSYEQYF
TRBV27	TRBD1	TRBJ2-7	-	TGTGCCAGCAGTTTACGAGGGGGCCTGAACGAGCAGTACTTC	CASSLRGGLNEQYF
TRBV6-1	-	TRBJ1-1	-	TGTGCCAGCAGTCTCACGGTAGCTGAAGCTTTCTTT	CASSLTVAEAFF
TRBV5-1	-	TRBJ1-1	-	TGCGCCAGCAGCTTGGGACAAATGAACACTGAAGCTTTCTTT	CASSLGQMNTEAFF
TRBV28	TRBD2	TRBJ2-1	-	TGTGCCACCCACCCTAGCGGGAGTTATGTGAGTCCTGAGGACAATGAGCAGTTCTTC	CATHPSGSYVSPEDNEQFF
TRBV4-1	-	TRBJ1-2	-	TGCGCCAGCAGAGAACAGGTCAATCCTTTTTATGGCTACACCTTC	CASREQVNPFYGYTF
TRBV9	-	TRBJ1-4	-	TGTGCCAGTTCGACAGGCCTTAATGAAAAACTGTTTTTT	CASSTGLNEKLFF
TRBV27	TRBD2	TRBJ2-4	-	TGTGCCAGCAGTTTAGCGGGGGGGCCCAAAAACATTCAGTACTTC	CASSLAGGPKNIQYF
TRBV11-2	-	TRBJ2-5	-	TGTGCCAGCAGCCCCCGGGACTACCAAGAGACCCAGTACTTC	CASSPRDYQETQYF
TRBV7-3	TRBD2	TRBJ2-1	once	TGTGCCAGCAGCGGAGTCGGACTAGCCCCTTACAATGAGCAGTTCTTC	CASSGVGLAPYNEQFF
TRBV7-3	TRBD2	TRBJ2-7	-	TGTGCCAGCAGCTTAGCGGGAGGCACGTCCTACGAGCAGTACTTC	CASSLAGGTSYEQYF
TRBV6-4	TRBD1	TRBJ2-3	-	TGTGCCAGCAGTGACTCGCCGGCCCACCGGGACAGGGGGCTACATACGCAGTATTTT	CASSDSPAHRDRGLHTQYF
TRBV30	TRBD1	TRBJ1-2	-	TGTGCCTGGAGGGACAGGGGCTACTATGGCTACACCTTC	CAWRDRGYYGYTF
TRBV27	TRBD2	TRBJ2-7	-	TGTGCCAGCAGTCTAGCGGGAGCTTCCTACGAGCAGTACTTC	CASSLAGASYEQYF